This T cell receptor beta chain was retrieved from a study of post-analysis software for immune sequencing data. Study details: Recorded subtypes: relapsing-remitting, secondary progressive, progressive-relapsing; some patients unannotated. Study findings and constraints: Roughly 5 TRBV segments, TRBV5-6, TRBV5-1 and TRBV20-1 among them, were found more frequent in patients than controls. Controls' normalized Chao1 diversity significantly exceeded that of multiple sclerosis patients.

Every TCR beta cDNA library bore unique molecular identifiers. TCRdb passed the PCR reads through MiXCR, listing each CDR3 protein once. The data contain approximately 160,000 distinct CDR3 sequences, over 25% of them singletons. Trimming cost V 0 bases and J 7 bases; bases outside gene matches: 4. CDR1 and CDR2 from the germline V gene are SGHRS and YFSETQ. This CDR3 has 13 residues. This clonotype was seen only a few times. Its antigen remains unidentified. The receptor was isolated from a girl under 18 with multiple sclerosis. The V call is TRBV5-1, the J call TRBJ2-7; 7 bases map to TRBD2. Sequenced input: blood. CDR3: CASSLAGGWEQYF. The CDR3, as DNA: TGCGCCAGCAGCTTGGCGGGAGGATGGGAGCAGTACTTC.